The source of this T cell receptor beta chain is a study of shared clonotypes between healthy human individuals. The V gene lost 9 bases and the J gene lost 0 bases, with 17 bases spanning the gap. Germline assignment: CDR1 MDHEN and CDR2 SYDVKM. This CDR3 has 15 amino acids. As concerns this clone: Its antigen remains unknown.

Overall study results and limits: When naive CD4 clonotypes were compared across several donors, 5% to 5.5% were shared. A limitation of the genetic and exposure-history diversity represented arose from few donors.

Source study methods: ImmunoSEQ sequences covered only the junction and lacked quality scores; filtering therefore differed. This table comes from immunoSEQ multiplex PCR, and its TCRdb copy is limited to in-frame clones, with some not included. V and J calls and clone size come straight from that table; D and trimming were deduced from the DNA. The sample records around 980,000 clones, around 82% being singletons. The chain employs TRBV28 and TRBJ1-1; possible D gene TRBD1, 6 bases. Sample: memory CD4+ T cells from PBMCs. Subset specified: CD45RA-negative fraction. This sequence originates from a man younger than 35 in good health. Some clones in this sample may be carry-over from other donors' samples. The CDR3 loop reads CASNRAGALNTEAFF. DNA of the CDR3: TGTGCCAGTAATAGGGCAGGGGCTCTGAACACTGAAGCTTTCTTT. Based on the CDR3 plus reference TRBV28 and TRBJ1-1, the full variable domain is DVKVTQSSRYLVKRTGEKVFLECVQDMDHENMFWYRQDPGLGLRLIYFSYDVKMKEKGDIPEGYSVSREKKERFSLILESASTNQTSMYLCASNRAGALNTEAFFGQGTRLTVV.